Listed here is a single T cell receptor (beta chain). Its cognate antigen is unknown. The CDR3 totals 16 residues. From germline, CDR1 is SGHDT and CDR2 YYEEEE. Trimming left V 1 base short and J 2 bases short, with 10 bases between. This entry comes from a study of T cell responses to AZD1222 COVID-19 vaccine. Study context: The study pooled second doses at about 4 or about 12 weeks.

Regarding the study as a whole: Only a handful of AZD1222 recipients, several in all, had baseline seropositivity. The study sampled repertoires only after the peak T cell response.

The protocol was immunoSEQ multiplex PCR, while the TCRdb copy is restricted to in-frame clones and leaves out a portion. Of 100,000 to 150,000 clones in the sample, about 87% were seen once. The sample was peripheral blood, taken on day 0 of AZD1222 vaccination. This chain links TRBV5-6 with TRBJ1-6; tentatively, D is TRBD1 (6 bases). The receptor comes from an adult in good health. CDR3 protein: CASSLRGPAYNSPLHF. The DNA for the CDR3 is TGTGCCAGCAGCTTGCGGGGGCCGGCCTATAATTCACCCCTCCACTTT. Variable domain in full (rest from reference TRBV5-6 and TRBJ1-6): DAGVTQSPTHLIKTRGQQVTLRCSPKSGHDTVSWYQQALGQGPQFIFQYYEEEERQRGNFPDRFSGHQFPNYSSELNVNALLLGDSALYLCASSLRGPAYNSPLHFGNGTRLTVT.